Listed below are T cell receptor beta chains from one sample, sequenced in a study of CD8 T cells in Susac syndrome. TCRdb re-called the immunoSEQ multiplex PCR reads through MiXCR, storing one row per CDR3 protein. The repertoire holds roughly 110,000 distinct CDR3 sequences, approximately 93% seen once, with 0.4% to 0.5% in the top ten. Specimen: CD8+ T cells from PBMCs. These receptors originate from a human donor with Susac syndrome. Each CDR3 is given with its conserved first and last residue. D genes are given only for firm matches. Clone size is shown for a subset of rows, as once, few, many or a class of expanded clone.

d_gene: NA; v_gene: TRBV4-1; j_gene: TRBJ1-6; abundance: NA; CDR3nt: TGCGCCAGCAGCGACCCGGAGGTTGGGAAACCCCTCCACTTT; CDR3aa: CASSDPEVGKPLHF
d_gene: TRBD1; v_gene: TRBV6-6; j_gene: TRBJ2-1; abundance: NA; CDR3nt: TGTGCCAGCAGCCCCACAGGGGGCCAGGAGCAGTTCTTC; CDR3aa: CASSPTGGQEQFF
d_gene: TRBD1; v_gene: TRBV6-1; j_gene: TRBJ2-7; abundance: NA; CDR3nt: TGTGCCAGCAGTGAAGTAGGACAGGACTACGAGCAGTACTTC; CDR3aa: CASSEVGQDYEQYF
d_gene: NA; v_gene: TRBV25-1; j_gene: TRBJ1-4; abundance: NA; CDR3nt: TGTGCCAGCGCGGGGTTGGAGGATGAAAAACTGTTTTTT; CDR3aa: CASAGLEDEKLFF
d_gene: NA; v_gene: TRBV19; j_gene: TRBJ1-2; abundance: NA; CDR3nt: TGTGCCAGTGGGGACGGGATCTATGGCTACACCTTC; CDR3aa: CASGDGIYGYTF
d_gene: NA; v_gene: TRBV7-9; j_gene: TRBJ1-5; abundance: NA; CDR3nt: TGTGCCAGCAGCGCCCCCGGGAGCATAAATCAGCATTTT; CDR3aa: CASSAPGSINQHF
d_gene: NA; v_gene: TRBV20-1; j_gene: TRBJ2-1; abundance: few; CDR3nt: TGCAGTGCCCTATTGAGGGGGGCTCGAGAAGAGCAGTTCTTC; CDR3aa: CSALLRGAREEQFF
d_gene: TRBD1; v_gene: TRBV7-3; j_gene: TRBJ1-2; abundance: NA; CDR3nt: TGTGCCAGCAGCCCCCTCCCGGGACAGGGAGGGGGACCATATGGCTACACCTTC; CDR3aa: CASSPLPGQGGGPYGYTF
d_gene: TRBD1; v_gene: TRBV6-5; j_gene: TRBJ1-6; abundance: NA; CDR3nt: TGTGCCAGCCAAGACTTGACAGGGCTCTCACCCCTCCACTTT; CDR3aa: CASQDLTGLSPLHF
d_gene: NA; v_gene: TRBV9; j_gene: TRBJ1-5; abundance: NA; CDR3nt: TGTGCCAGCAGCGAGTCCGGGAGCAATCAGCCCCAGCATTTT; CDR3aa: CASSESGSNQPQHF
d_gene: NA; v_gene: TRBV2; j_gene: TRBJ1-1; abundance: NA; CDR3nt: TGTGCCAGCAGTGAAGGGAGTGAAGCTTTCTTT; CDR3aa: CASSEGSEAFF
d_gene: TRBD2; v_gene: TRBV6-6; j_gene: TRBJ2-1; abundance: NA; CDR3nt: TGTGCCAGCAGTTACGAGCGGGGCGCCTACAATGAGCAGTTCTTC; CDR3aa: CASSYERGAYNEQFF
d_gene: NA; v_gene: TRBV7-9; j_gene: TRBJ1-2; abundance: NA; CDR3nt: TGTGCCAGCAGCTTGAGGTCCGACTATGGCTACACCTTC; CDR3aa: CASSLRSDYGYTF
d_gene: TRBD1; v_gene: TRBV14; j_gene: TRBJ2-3; abundance: NA; CDR3nt: TGTGCCAGCAGCCCGACAGGGCTGGGAGATACGCAGTATTTT; CDR3aa: CASSPTGLGDTQYF
d_gene: NA; v_gene: TRBV19; j_gene: TRBJ2-5; abundance: NA; CDR3nt: TGTGCCAGTAGTGGCAGGGAGACCCAGTACTTC; CDR3aa: CASSGRETQYF
d_gene: TRBD2; v_gene: TRBV6-4; j_gene: TRBJ2-3; abundance: NA; CDR3nt: TGTGCCAGCAGTGAAACGGGGGGAGGCACAGATACGCAGTATTTT; CDR3aa: CASSETGGGTDTQYF
d_gene: TRBD2; v_gene: TRBV9; j_gene: TRBJ2-7; abundance: NA; CDR3nt: TGTGCCAGCAGCGTAGGGGGTAGCGGGGGATTCTACGAGCAGCACTTC; CDR3aa: CASSVGGSGGFYEQHF